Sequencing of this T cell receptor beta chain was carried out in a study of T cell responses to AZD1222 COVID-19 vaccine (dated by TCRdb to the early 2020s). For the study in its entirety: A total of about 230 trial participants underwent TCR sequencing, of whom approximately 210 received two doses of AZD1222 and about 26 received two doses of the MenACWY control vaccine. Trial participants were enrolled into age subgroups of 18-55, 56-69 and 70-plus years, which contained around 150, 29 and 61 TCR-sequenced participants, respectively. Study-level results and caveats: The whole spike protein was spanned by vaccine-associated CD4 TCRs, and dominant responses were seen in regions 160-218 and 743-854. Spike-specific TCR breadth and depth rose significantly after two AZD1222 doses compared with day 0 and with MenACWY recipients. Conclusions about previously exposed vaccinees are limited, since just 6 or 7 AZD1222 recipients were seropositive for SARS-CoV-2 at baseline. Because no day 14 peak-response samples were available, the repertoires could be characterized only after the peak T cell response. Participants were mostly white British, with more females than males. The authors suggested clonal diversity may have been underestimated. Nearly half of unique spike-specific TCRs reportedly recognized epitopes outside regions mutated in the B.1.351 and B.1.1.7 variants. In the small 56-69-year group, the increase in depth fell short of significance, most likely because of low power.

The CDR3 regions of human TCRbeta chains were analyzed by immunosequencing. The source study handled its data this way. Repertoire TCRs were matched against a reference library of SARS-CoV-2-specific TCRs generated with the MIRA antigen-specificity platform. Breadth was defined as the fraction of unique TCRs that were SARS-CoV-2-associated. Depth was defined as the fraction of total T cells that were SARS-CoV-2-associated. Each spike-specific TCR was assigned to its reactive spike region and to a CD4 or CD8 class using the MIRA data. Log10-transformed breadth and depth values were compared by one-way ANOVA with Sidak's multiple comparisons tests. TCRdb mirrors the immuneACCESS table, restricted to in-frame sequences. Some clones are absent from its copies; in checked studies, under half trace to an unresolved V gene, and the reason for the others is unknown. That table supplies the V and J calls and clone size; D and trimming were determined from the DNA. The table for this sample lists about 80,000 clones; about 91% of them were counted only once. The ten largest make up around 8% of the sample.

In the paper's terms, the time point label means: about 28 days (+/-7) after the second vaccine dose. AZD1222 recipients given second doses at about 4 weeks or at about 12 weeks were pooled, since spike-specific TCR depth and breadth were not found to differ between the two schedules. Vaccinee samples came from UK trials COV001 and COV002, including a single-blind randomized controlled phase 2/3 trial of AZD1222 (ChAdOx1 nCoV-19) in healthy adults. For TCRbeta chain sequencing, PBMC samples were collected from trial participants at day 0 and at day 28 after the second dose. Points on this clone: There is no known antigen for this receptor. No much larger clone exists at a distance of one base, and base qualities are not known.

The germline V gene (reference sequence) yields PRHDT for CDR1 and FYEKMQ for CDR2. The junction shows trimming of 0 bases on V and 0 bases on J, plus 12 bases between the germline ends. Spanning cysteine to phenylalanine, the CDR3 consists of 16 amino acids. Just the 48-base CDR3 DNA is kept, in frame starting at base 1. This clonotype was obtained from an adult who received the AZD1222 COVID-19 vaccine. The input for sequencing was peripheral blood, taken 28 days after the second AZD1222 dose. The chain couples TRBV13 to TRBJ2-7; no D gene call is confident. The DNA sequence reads TGTGCCAGCAGCTTAGGCCAGGTCCTGCTCTCCTACGAGCAGTACTTC. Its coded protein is CASSLGQVLLSYEQYF.